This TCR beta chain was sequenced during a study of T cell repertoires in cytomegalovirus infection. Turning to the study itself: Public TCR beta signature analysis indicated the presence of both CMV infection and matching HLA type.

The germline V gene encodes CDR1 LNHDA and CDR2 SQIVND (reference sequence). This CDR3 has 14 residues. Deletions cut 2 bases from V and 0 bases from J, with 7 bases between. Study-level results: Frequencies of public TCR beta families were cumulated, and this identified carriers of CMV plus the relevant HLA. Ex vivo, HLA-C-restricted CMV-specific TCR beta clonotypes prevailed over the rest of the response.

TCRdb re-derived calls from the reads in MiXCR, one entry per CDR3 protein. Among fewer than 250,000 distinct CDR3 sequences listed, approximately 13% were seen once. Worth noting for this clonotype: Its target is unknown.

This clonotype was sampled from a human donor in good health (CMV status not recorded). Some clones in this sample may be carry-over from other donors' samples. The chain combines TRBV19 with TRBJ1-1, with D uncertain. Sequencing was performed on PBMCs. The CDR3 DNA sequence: TGTGCCAGTAGTATAACCGGCATGAACACTGAAGCTTTCTTT. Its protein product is CASSITGMNTEAFF.